Presented here are 19 T cell receptor beta chains from one specimen sequenced in a study of early T cells in non-severe SARS-CoV-2 infection. TCRdb re-called the 5' RACE reads with MiXCR, one entry per CDR3 protein. The sample has some 80,000 distinct CDR3 sequences; 12% are singletons. Sequenced material: whole blood. The receptors here all came from an adult who was a healthcare worker with PCR-confirmed SARS-CoV-2 infection or an uninfected control (not recorded which).

This clonotype has a handful of counts. The chain joins TRBV25-1 to TRBJ1-2; tentative D call: TRBD1 (6 bases). The V gene's germline CDR1 is MGHDK and CDR2 SYGVNS. V was cut by 3 bases and J by 8 bases, with 10 bases left in between. This CDR3 is built from 12 residues. The CDR3 region is CASSDYRVGYTF. Here the CDR3 DNA reads TGTGCCAGCAGTGATTACAGGGTCGGCTACACCTTC.

This clonotype showed up many times. This chain connects TRBV10-3 to TRBJ1-6; TRBD1 agrees at 8 bases. V was clipped by 10 bases and J by 7 bases; unmatched bases: 9. The CDR3 consists of 14 residues. Germline values: CDR1 ENHRY, CDR2 SYGVKD. This chain's CDR3 is CATSATGENSPLHF. The CDR3 bases are TGTGCCACCTCCGCGACAGGGGAAAATTCACCCCTCCACTTT.

This clonotype was counted many times. The genes are TRBV20-1 and TRBJ2-7; 10 nucleotides line up with TRBD2. Germline-derived CDR1 and CDR2 are DFQATT and SNEGSKA (reference sequence). Losses at the gene ends were 3 bases for V and 4 bases for J; bases not matched to a gene: 9. The CDR3 length is 15 residues. CDR3: CSARRGTSDLYEQYF. The DNA for the CDR3 is TGCAGTGCTAGGAGGGGGACTAGCGATCTATACGAGCAGTACTTC.

This clonotype has just a few counts. Here the CDR3 reads CSARSSGRADEQFF. Written as DNA, the CDR3 is TGCAGTGCTAGGTCCAGCGGGAGGGCCGATGAGCAGTTCTTC. The rearrangement joins TRBV20-1 to TRBJ2-1, with 10 bases lining up with TRBD2. The junction had 7 bases not matched to a gene; V was cut back by 3 bases and J by 8 bases. CDR1 and CDR2 from the germline V gene are DFQATT and SNEGSKA (reference sequence). This CDR3 is 14 amino acids long.

This clonotype showed up just a few times. The chain couples TRBV11-1 to TRBJ2-3, with D possibly being TRBD1 or TRBD2 (5 bases each). V lost 0 bases, J lost 7 bases, and 11 bases lay in between. The CDR3 is 14 residues long. CDR1 is SGHAT and CDR2 is FQDESV in the germline V gene (reference sequence). The CDR3 region has the DNA TGTGCCAGCAGCTTAGCATACGAGGGGAATACGCAGTATTTT. It codes for CASSLAYEGNTQYF.

This clonotype was seen a few times. CDR3 amino acids: CSVEGQGAAGEQYF. CDR3 bases: TGCAGCGTTGAGGGACAGGGGGCAGCAGGCGAGCAGTACTTC. The chain links TRBV29-1 to TRBJ2-7, with 12 bases identical to TRBD1. The V gene's germline CDR1 is SQVTM and CDR2 ANQGSEA. Trimming took 3 bases from V and 6 from J; bases not matched to a gene: 6. This CDR3 region has 14 residues.

Ten or more counts support this clonotype. The J gene is TRBJ2-5, the V gene TRBV12-3 or TRBV12-4, with D possibly being TRBD2 (5 bases). The V end lost 6 bases, the J end lost 0 bases, and 14 bases lay between the germline ends. The CDR3 runs to 15 residues. CDR3 loop: CASSSRGRDQETQYF. In nucleotides, the CDR3 is TGTGCCAGCAGCAGTAGAGGGCGGGACCAAGAGACCCAGTACTTC.

This clonotype was detected a few times. This chain joins TRBV25-1 and TRBJ2-7; TRBD1 matches at 9 bases. CDR1 is MGHDK, CDR2 SYGVNS, per germline. With V trimmed by 4 bases and J by 6 bases, 7 bases remained unmatched. The CDR3 contains 14 residues. CDR3 coding DNA: TGTGCCAGCAGTGTCAAGGGACAGGGTGGCGAGCAGTACTTC. This gives the protein CASSVKGQGGEQYF.

This chain joins TRBV12-2 and TRBJ2-5. TRBV12-2 is a known pseudogene. This CDR3 is 17 amino acids long. CDR3 sequence: CASRRFSRSDSQETQYF. CDR3 in DNA: TGTGCAAGTCGGCGATTCTCAAGATCGGATTCCCAAGAGACCCAGTACTTC.

This clonotype was seen a handful of times. The V and J genes are TRBV27 and TRBJ2-1, with D uncertain. Trimming took 3 bases from V and 1 from J, leaving 16 bases between them. The CDR3 length is 17 residues. The germline CDR1 and CDR2 sequences are MNHEY and SMNVEV (reference sequence). This CDR3 reads CASSFRSGPYSYNEQFF. For the CDR3, the DNA is TGTGCCAGCAGTTTTAGGAGTGGACCCTATTCCTACAATGAGCAGTTCTTC.

The chain uses TRBV7-8 and TRBJ2-7; a possible D gene is TRBD2 (5 bases). The V end was cut by 0 bases, the J end by 4 bases, with 16 bases between. The CDR3 totals 16 residues. CDR1 and CDR2 from the germline V gene are SGHVS and FQNEAQ. As DNA, the CDR3 is TGTGCCAGCAGCTTAGCTTTCCCGGGGAGAGGTTACGAGCAGTACTTC. Translated: CASSLAFPGRGYEQYF.

This clonotype was recorded many times. The chain uses TRBV12-3 or TRBV12-4 and TRBJ1-1, with D possibly TRBD1 on 6 matching bases. This CDR3 contains 15 residues. Trimming removed 5 bases from V and 4 bases from J, with 17 bases in between. CDR3 sequence: CASSLYRERATEAFF. The CDR3, as DNA: TGTGCCAGCAGTCTTTACAGGGAAAGGGCCACTGAAGCTTTCTTT.

V usage is TRBV7-2 and J usage is TRBJ2-1; the D is unclear. The CDR3 consists of 14 residues. V was shortened by 5 bases and J by 2 bases, with 10 bases between the two germline ends. Looked up from germline, CDR1 is SGHTA and CDR2 is FQGNSA. CDR3 amino acids: CASSPSSTYNEQFF. CDR3 nucleotide sequence: TGTGCCAGCAGCCCGAGTAGCACCTACAATGAGCAGTTCTTC.

This clonotype was counted ten times or more. V gene TRBV20-1 combines with J gene TRBJ2-5, with 12 bases identical to TRBD2. There are 15 residues in the CDR3. Trimming at V came to 6 bases and at J to 2 bases, leaving 7 bases not matched to a gene. Per germline, CDR1 DFQATT and CDR2 SNEGSKA (reference sequence). The DNA for the CDR3 is TGCAGTGCCCGAACCGGACTAGCGGGGCAAGAGACCCAGTACTTC. It encodes CSARTGLAGQETQYF.

V is TRBV7-2 and J is TRBJ2-3; D may be TRBD2 (5 bases). Germline assignment: CDR1 SGHTA and CDR2 FQGNSA. Trimming removed 3 bases at V and 2 bases at J, with 15 bases between. The CDR3 has 16 residues. The CDR3 is CASSFSAGGLTDTQYF. DNA for the CDR3: TGTGCCAGCAGCTTTTCGGCGGGTGGCCTCACAGATACGCAGTATTTT.

This clonotype was observed many times. The chain links TRBV19 to TRBJ2-5; D remains ambiguous. V was shortened by 5 bases and J by 1 base, with 8 bases between the two germline ends. CDR1 LNHDA and CDR2 SQIVND come from the germline V gene (reference sequence). The CDR3 runs to 13 residues. In nucleotides, the CDR3 is TGTGCCAGTAGTCGGGCAGTCCAAGAGACCCAGTACTTC. Encoded protein: CASSRAVQETQYF.

The sample holds many counts of this clonotype. The rearrangement links TRBV20-1 to TRBJ2-1; 7 bases fit TRBD2. Losses at the gene ends were 5 bases for V and 3 bases for J; bases not matched to a gene: 7. Germline V CDR1 and CDR2: DFQATT, SNEGSKA (reference sequence). The CDR3 length is 14 residues. The CDR3 nucleotides are TGCAGTGCTCCCCCCCGGACTAGCTACAATGAGCAGTTCTTC. Its translation is CSAPPRTSYNEQFF.

The sample holds a few counts of this clonotype. The chain has TRBV6-6 and TRBJ1-5; 7 bases line up with TRBD1. The CDR3 is made up of 15 amino acids. Per germline, CDR1 MNHNY and CDR2 SVGAGI (reference sequence). The V gene end was trimmed by 0 bases and the J gene end by 4 bases; junction bases not matched to a gene: 3. The CDR3 loop reads CASSYSQGTNQPQHF. CDR3 nucleotides: TGTGCCAGCAGTTACTCACAGGGGACAAATCAGCCCCAGCATTTT.

This clonotype was recorded once. V and J are TRBV11-1 and TRBJ1-1; no clear D gene. Germline V gene lookup returns CDR1 SGHAT and CDR2 FQDESV (reference sequence). V lost 6 bases, J lost 0 bases, and 8 bases lay in between. The CDR3 contains 13 residues. CDR3 sequence: CASRPLMNTEAFF. Written as DNA, the CDR3 is TGTGCCAGCAGACCCCTCATGAACACTGAAGCTTTCTTT. Full variable domain (remainder filled in from reference TRBV11-1 and TRBJ1-1): EAEVAQSPRYKITEKSQAVAFWCDPISGHATLYWYRQILGQGPELLVQFQDESVVDDSQLPKDRFSAERLKGVDSTLKIQPAELGDSAMYLCASRPLMNTEAFFGQGTRLTVV.